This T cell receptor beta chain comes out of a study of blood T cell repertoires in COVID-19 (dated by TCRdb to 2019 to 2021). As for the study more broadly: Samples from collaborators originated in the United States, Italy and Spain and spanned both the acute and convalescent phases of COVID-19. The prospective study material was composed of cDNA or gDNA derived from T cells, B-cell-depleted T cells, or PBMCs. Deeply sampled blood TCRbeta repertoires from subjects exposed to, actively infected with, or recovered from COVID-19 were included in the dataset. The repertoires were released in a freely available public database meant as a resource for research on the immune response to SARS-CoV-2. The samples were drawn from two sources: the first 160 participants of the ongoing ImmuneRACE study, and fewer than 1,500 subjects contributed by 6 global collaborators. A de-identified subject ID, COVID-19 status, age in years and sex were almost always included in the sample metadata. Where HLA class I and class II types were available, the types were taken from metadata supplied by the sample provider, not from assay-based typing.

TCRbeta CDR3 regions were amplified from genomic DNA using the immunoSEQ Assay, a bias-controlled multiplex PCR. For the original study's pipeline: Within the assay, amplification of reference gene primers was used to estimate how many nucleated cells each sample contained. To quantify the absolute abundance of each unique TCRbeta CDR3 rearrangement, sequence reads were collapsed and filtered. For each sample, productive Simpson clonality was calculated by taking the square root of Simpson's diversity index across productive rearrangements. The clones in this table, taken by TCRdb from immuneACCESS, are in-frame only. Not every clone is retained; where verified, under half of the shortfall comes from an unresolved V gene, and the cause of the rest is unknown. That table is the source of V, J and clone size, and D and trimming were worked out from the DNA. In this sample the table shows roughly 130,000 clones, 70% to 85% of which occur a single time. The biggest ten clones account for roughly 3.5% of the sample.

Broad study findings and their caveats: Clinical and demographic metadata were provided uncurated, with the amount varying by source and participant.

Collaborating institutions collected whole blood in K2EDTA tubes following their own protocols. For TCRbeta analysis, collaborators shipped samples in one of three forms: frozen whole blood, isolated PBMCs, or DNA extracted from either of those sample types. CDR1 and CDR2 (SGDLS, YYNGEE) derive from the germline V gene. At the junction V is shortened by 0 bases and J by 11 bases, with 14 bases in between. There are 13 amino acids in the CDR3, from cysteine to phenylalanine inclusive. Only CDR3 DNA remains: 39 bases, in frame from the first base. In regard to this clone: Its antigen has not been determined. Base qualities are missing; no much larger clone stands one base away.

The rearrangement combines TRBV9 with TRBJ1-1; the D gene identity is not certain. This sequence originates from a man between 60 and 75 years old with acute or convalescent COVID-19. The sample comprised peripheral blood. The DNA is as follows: TGTGCCAGCAGCGTAGATGGAGGGCGGAGGGCTTTCTTT. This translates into CASSVDGGRRAFF.